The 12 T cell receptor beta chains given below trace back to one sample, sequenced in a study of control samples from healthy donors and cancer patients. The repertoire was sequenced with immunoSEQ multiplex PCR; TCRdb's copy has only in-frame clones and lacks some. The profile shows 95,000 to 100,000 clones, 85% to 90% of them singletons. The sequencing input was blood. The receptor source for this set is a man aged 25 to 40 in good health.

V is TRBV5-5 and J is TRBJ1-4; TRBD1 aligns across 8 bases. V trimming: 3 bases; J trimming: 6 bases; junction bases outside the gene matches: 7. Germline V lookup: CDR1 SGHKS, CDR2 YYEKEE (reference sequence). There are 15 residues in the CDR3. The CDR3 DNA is TGTGCCAGCAGCTCTCGACAGGGGTCCTATGAAAAACTGTTTTTT. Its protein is CASSSRQGSYEKLFF.

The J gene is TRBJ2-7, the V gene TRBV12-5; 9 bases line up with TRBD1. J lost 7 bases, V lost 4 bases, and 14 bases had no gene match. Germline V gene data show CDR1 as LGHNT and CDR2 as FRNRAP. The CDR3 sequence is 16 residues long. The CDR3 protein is CASGCECGTGRGEQYV. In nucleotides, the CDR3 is TGTGCTAGTGGTTGCGAGTGCGGGACAGGGCGCGGTGAGCAGTACGTC.

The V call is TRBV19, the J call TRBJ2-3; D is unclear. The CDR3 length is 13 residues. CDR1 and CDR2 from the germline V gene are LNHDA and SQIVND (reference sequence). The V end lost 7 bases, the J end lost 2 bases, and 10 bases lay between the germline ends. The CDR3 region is CASMNSPTDTQYF. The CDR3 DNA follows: TGTGCCAGTATGAACAGCCCCACAGATACGCAGTATTTT.

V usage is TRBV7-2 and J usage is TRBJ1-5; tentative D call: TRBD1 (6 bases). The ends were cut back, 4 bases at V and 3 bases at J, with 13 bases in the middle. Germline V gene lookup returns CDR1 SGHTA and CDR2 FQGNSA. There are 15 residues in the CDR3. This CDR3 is CASSSQGSSNQPQHF. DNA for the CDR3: TGTGCCAGCAGCTCCCAGGGGTCCTCCAATCAGCCCCAGCATTTT.

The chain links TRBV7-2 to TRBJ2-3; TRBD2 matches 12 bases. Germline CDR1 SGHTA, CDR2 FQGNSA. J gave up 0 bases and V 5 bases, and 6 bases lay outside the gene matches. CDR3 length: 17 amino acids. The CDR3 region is CASSPGTSGPSTDTQYF. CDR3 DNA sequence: TGTGCCAGCAGCCCAGGGACTAGCGGGCCTAGCACAGATACGCAGTATTTT.

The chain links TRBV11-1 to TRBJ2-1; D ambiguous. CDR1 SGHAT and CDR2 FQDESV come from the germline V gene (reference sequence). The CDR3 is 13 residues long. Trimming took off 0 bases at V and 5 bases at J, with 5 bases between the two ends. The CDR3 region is CASSLARHNEQFF. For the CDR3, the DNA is TGTGCCAGCAGCTTAGCTCGTCACAATGAGCAGTTCTTC. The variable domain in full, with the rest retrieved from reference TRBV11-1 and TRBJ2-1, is EAEVAQSPRYKITEKSQAVAFWCDPISGHATLYWYRQILGQGPELLVQFQDESVVDDSQLPKDRFSAERLKGVDSTLKIQPAELGDSAMYLCASSLARHNEQFFGPGTRLTVL.

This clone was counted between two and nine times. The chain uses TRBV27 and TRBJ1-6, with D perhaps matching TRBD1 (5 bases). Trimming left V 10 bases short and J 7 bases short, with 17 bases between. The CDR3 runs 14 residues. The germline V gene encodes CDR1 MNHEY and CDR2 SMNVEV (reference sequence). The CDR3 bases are TGTGCCACCGGGACGGGACCGAAAAATTCACCCCTCCACTTT. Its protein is CATGTGPKNSPLHF.

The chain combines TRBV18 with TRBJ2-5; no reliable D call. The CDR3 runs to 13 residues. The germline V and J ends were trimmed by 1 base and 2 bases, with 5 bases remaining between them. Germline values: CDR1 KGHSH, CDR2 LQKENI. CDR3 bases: TGTGCCAGCTCACCACGCCAGCAAGAGACCCAGTACTTC. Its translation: CASSPRQQETQYF.

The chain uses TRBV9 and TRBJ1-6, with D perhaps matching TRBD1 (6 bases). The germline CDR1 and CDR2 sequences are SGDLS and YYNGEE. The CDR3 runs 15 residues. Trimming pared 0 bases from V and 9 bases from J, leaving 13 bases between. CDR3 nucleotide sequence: TGTGCCAGCAGCGTAGTGCCAGGGGTTGGTTCACCCCTCCACTTT. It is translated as CASSVVPGVGSPLHF.

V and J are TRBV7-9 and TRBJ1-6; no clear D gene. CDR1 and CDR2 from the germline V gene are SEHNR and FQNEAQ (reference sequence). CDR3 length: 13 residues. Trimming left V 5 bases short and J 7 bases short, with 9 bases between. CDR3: CASSPLGNSPLHF. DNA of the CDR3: TGTGCCAGCAGCCCCCTGGGGAATTCACCCCTCCACTTT.

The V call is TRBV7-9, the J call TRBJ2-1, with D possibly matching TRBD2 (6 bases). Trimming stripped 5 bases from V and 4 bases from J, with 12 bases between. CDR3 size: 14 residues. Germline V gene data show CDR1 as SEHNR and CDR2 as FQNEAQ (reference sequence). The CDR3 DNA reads TGTGCCAGCAGCCAGGTGGGGAGGTACAATGAGCAGTTCTTC. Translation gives CASSQVGRYNEQFF.

DNA for the CDR3: TGTGCCAGCAGTATAGTTCAGCGGAATTCACCCCTCCACTTT. Residues: CASSIVQRNSPLHF. V usage is TRBV7-2 and J usage is TRBJ1-6; D is uncertain. V gave up 6 bases and J gave up 7 bases, with 13 bases separating them. CDR3 length equals 14 residues. Germline lookup yields CDR1 SGHTA and CDR2 FQGNSA.